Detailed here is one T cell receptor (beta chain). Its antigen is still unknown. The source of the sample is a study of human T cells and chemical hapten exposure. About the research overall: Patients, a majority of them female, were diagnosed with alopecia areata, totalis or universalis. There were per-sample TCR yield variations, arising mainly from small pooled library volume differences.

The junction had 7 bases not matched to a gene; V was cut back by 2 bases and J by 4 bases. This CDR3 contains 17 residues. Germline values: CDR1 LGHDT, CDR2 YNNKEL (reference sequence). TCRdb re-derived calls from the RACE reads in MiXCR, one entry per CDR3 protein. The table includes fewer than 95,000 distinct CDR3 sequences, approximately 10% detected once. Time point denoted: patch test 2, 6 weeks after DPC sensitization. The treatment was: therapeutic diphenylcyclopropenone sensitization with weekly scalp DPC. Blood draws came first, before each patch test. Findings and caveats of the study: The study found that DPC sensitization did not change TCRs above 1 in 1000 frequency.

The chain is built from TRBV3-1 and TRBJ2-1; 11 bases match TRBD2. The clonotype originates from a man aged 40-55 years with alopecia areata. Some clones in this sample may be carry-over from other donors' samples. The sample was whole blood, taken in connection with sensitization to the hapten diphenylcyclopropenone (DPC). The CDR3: CASSQPELAGEYNEQFF. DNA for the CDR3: TGTGCCAGCAGCCAACCCGAACTAGCGGGGGAATACAATGAGCAGTTCTTC.